One and the same sample provided the 15 T cell receptor beta chains below, sequenced in a study of T cells in tuberculosis. Time point here: new active TB diagnosis, blood taken before or within 7 days of starting treatment. Produced via immunoSEQ multiplex PCR; TCRdb's table is partial and in-frame only. The data show 30,000 to 40,000 clones, approximately 94% seen once. The sequenced sample was PBMCs, obtained at tuberculosis diagnosis. These receptors came from an adult with tuberculosis.

V and J are TRBV5-6 and TRBJ1-1; D is ambiguous. Germline CDR1 and CDR2: SGHDT and YYEEEE. The ends were cut back, 1 base at V and 4 bases at J, with 11 bases in the middle. The CDR3 covers 14 residues. CDR3 amino acids: CASSLREGTTEAFF. CDR3 bases: TGTGCCAGCAGCTTGAGGGAGGGTACCACTGAAGCTTTCTTT.

This clone was observed a single time. The genes are TRBV4-1 and TRBJ1-3; the match to TRBD1 covers 9 bases. J lost 0 bases, V lost 3 bases, and 6 bases had no gene match. The CDR3 covers 17 residues. The germline CDR1 and CDR2 sequences are MGHRA and YSYEKL. The CDR3 DNA reads as TGCGCCAGCAGCCAGCACGGGACAGGGACCTCTGGAAACACCATATATTTT. It codes for CASSQHGTGTSGNTIYF.

This clone has a handful of counts. For the CDR3, the DNA is TGTGCCAGCAGTGGAACGGCGGGGGCGGGAGATACGCAGTATTTT. Its protein product is CASSGTAGAGDTQYF. The rearrangement links TRBV6-4 to TRBJ2-3; D perhaps matches TRBD2 (7 bases). The V end lost 4 bases, the J end lost 5 bases, and 16 bases lay between the germline ends. The CDR3 is 15 residues long. Per germline, CDR1 MRHNA and CDR2 SNTAGT.

This clone was observed once. The genes are TRBV11-2 and TRBJ2-1, with 10 bases fitting TRBD2. Germline assignment: CDR1 SGHAT and CDR2 FQNNGV. CDR3 length: 15 residues. V lost 5 bases to trimming and J lost 12 bases; unmatched junction nucleotides: 13. The CDR3 here is CASSPLAGASPGQFF. Written as DNA, the CDR3 is TGTGCCAGCAGCCCGCTAGCGGGGGCCTCCCCAGGGCAGTTCTTC.

This rearrangement joins TRBV5-6 to TRBJ2-7, with 12 nucleotides matching TRBD2. Per the germline V gene, CDR1 is SGHDT and CDR2 is YYEEEE. The CDR3 contains 16 residues. V shed 1 base, J shed 2 bases, and the junction held 4 bases outside the gene matches. The chain's CDR3 is CASSLRTSGIAYEQYF. The CDR3 DNA follows: TGTGCCAGCAGCTTGAGGACTAGCGGGATAGCCTACGAGCAGTACTTC. Looking up the rest from reference TRBV5-6 and TRBJ2-7 gives the full variable domain: DAGVTQSPTHLIKTRGQQVTLRCSPKSGHDTVSWYQQALGQGPQFIFQYYEEEERQRGNFPDRFSGHQFPNYSSELNVNALLLGDSALYLCASSLRTSGIAYEQYFGPGTRLTVT.

This chain uses TRBV19 with TRBJ2-5; 11 nucleotides agree with TRBD2. The trim removed 5 bases at V and 9 bases at J, leaving 11 bases unmatched. There are 15 residues in the CDR3. Germline-derived CDR1 and CDR2 are LNHDA and SQIVND (reference sequence). This CDR3 reads CASSALAGASGAQYF. For the CDR3, the DNA is TGTGCCAGTAGTGCACTAGCGGGGGCGTCTGGGGCCCAGTACTTC.

This CDR3 is CASSQDRQTTEAFF. DNA for the CDR3: TGCGCCAGCAGCCAAGATCGACAGACTACTGAAGCTTTCTTT. V and J are TRBV4-3 and TRBJ1-1; maybe TRBD1 (5 bases). Between the trimmed V and J ends, which lost 0 bases and 5 bases, there was a span of 10 bases. The CDR3 has 14 residues. CDR1 is LGHNA, CDR2 YSLEER, per germline.

V gene TRBV7-7 combines with J gene TRBJ2-7; 9 nucleotides match TRBD1. CDR3 length: 15 amino acids. CDR1 and CDR2 from the germline V gene are SSHAT and FNYEAQ (reference sequence). V was pared by 1 base and J by 3 bases, with 4 bases of the junction left unmatched. The DNA of the CDR3 is TGTGCCAGCAGCTTAGGCCCGGACAGGGGCTACGAGCAGTACTTC. It encodes CASSLGPDRGYEQYF.

The chain joins TRBV7-2 to TRBJ2-2; 8 positions match TRBD2. Trimming removed 2 bases from V and 7 bases from J; junction bases left unmatched: 9. In germline, CDR1 is SGHTA, CDR2 FQGNSA. The CDR3 runs to 16 residues. The CDR3 DNA reads TGTGCCAGCAGCTTAATAGCGGGATCGAGGCACGGGGAGCTGTTTTTT. This codes for CASSLIAGSRHGELFF.

The V call is TRBV29-1, the J call TRBJ1-3; no reliable D call. V lost 3 bases to trimming and J lost 4 bases, with 7 bases between them. Germline CDR1 reads SQVTM; CDR2 reads ANQGSEA. The CDR3 is 12 residues long. The CDR3 bases are TGCAGCGTTGACGACAACGGAAACACCATATATTTT. Protein product: CSVDDNGNTIYF.

J is TRBJ1-1 and V is TRBV7-3; tentatively, D is TRBD1 (5 bases). V was clipped by 5 bases and J by 5 bases, with 15 bases between them. The germline V gene encodes CDR1 SGHTA and CDR2 FQGTGA. CDR3 length equals 14 residues. The CDR3 loop reads CASSVNGGGTEAFF. The CDR3 coding sequence is TGTGCCAGCAGCGTTAACGGGGGAGGGACTGAAGCTTTCTTT.

The rearrangement uses TRBV7-2 and TRBJ2-2; 15 positions match TRBD2. The CDR3 length is 17 residues. Germline CDR1 is SGHTA and CDR2 is FQGNSA. Losses at the gene ends were 4 bases for V and 3 bases for J; bases not matched to a gene: 3. CDR3 amino acids: CASSSRTSGGDTGELFF. The DNA for the CDR3 is TGTGCCAGCAGCTCCCGGACTAGCGGGGGGGACACCGGGGAGCTGTTTTTT.

CDR3 sequence: CASSVMGRKETQYF. CDR3 nucleotides: TGTGCCAGTAGTGTGATGGGGAGAAAAGAGACCCAGTACTTC. The chain has TRBV19 and TRBJ2-5; TRBD2 is a possible D gene (5 bases). The V gene's germline CDR1 is LNHDA and CDR2 SQIVND (reference sequence). The CDR3 runs to 14 residues. Trimming removed 5 bases at V and 3 bases at J, with 13 bases between.

The gene calls are TRBV6-5 and TRBJ1-6, with a weak D call TRBD1 (6 bases). Trimming took off 3 bases at V and 1 base at J, with 10 bases between the two ends. This CDR3 has 16 residues. Germline CDR1 MNHEY, CDR2 SVGAGI. The CDR3: CASSYAQGSYNSPLHF. In DNA form, the CDR3 reads TGTGCCAGCAGTTATGCGCAGGGGTCCTATAATTCACCCCTCCACTTT.

The table lists this clone with a count of one. The genes are TRBV11-2 and TRBJ1-3; possible D gene TRBD1, 6 bases. The CDR3 has 15 residues. CDR1 is SGHAT, CDR2 FQNNGV, per germline. With 5 bases removed from V and 7 bases from J, the gap between germline ends came to 18 bases. The CDR3 DNA reads as TGTGCCAGCAGCCAATATCTGCAGGGGTCGAACACCATATATTTT. Its protein is CASSQYLQGSNTIYF.